This note documents a single T cell receptor beta chain sequence. This sample stems from a study of T cells after yellow fever vaccination. Synthesis of TCR cDNA relied on 5'RACE template switching, which attached a universal primer site and UMIs. MiXCR, run by TCRdb on the 5' RACE reads, gives a single entry per CDR3 protein. The sample lists 300,000 to 350,000 distinct CDR3 sequences, 3.5% to 4.5% seen once, with roughly 21% in the top ten. Per the germline V gene, CDR1 is SGHTA and CDR2 is FQGNSA. The CDR3 runs 16 residues. V was cut by 4 bases and J by 7 bases, with 17 bases left in between. The TCR was taken from a man between 18 and 35 years old who received the YFV17D yellow fever vaccine. This material consisted of PBMCs, taken 15 days after the yellow fever booster vaccination. The chain links TRBV7-2 to TRBJ1-6; the D gene is possibly TRBD1 (6 bases). CDR3 sequence reads: CASSWGVGGHNSPLHF. Here the CDR3 DNA reads TGTGCCAGCAGCTGGGGGGTTGGGGGCCACAATTCACCCCTCCACTTT.